This TCR beta chain derives from a study of T cell repertoires in cytomegalovirus infection (dated by TCRdb to between 2018 and 2021). Study-level background: Donor HLA type was relevant to the analysis, because carriage of CMV infection together with the matching HLA type was indicated by public TCR beta signatures.

On this clonotype itself: The specificity of this receptor is unknown. Base qualities are missing; no much larger clone stands one base away.

Study-wide findings and limitations: The ex vivo response was dominated by HLA-C-restricted CMV-specific TCR beta clonotypes, which also provided the single most frequent clonotype in two of eight donors. Carriers of CMV infection plus the relevant HLA type were discriminated by the cumulative frequency of public TCR beta family members in the study cohort and in an independent roughly 370-donor cohort.

Sequencing used an Illumina HiSeq 1500. Through fastp at Q25 and MiXCR, TCRdb rebuilt clones from the public reads, retaining in-frame beta chains. Each entry merges the rows of one CDR3 protein and shows their most common DNA and genes. For this sample there are a few hundred thousand distinct CDR3 sequences; approximately 15% appear just once. Jointly, the top ten make up 7.5% to 10% of the sample. The sequence was obtained from a human donor in good health (CMV status not recorded). Some clones in this sample may be carry-over from other donors' samples. The sequenced material came from PBMCs.

The DNA reads as follows: TGCAGTGCTAGCGACCGATACTCTGGAAACACCATATATTTT. Its protein product is CSASDRYSGNTIYF. The sequence is built from TRBV20-1 and TRBJ1-3; the D gene is unclear. Including cysteine and phenylalanine, the CDR3 has 14 amino acids. Of the read, only the CDR3 DNA is kept; its 42 bases are in frame from base 1. The germline V gene (reference sequence) specifies DFQATT as CDR1 and SNEGSKA as CDR2. Cut back by 3 bases and 0 bases, the V and J ends lie 9 bases apart.